The 16 T cell receptor beta chains below were found in one sample sequenced in a study of blood T cell repertoires in COVID-19. The repertoire was sequenced with immunoSEQ multiplex PCR; TCRdb's copy has only in-frame clones and lacks some. The data show approximately 16,000 clones, 89% seen once. Sequenced input: peripheral blood. The receptors stem from an older man with acute or convalescent COVID-19.

The chain couples TRBV7-8 to TRBJ2-1, with a weak D call TRBD1 (6 bases). This CDR3 is built from 16 residues. V lost 5 bases and J lost 3, with 17 bases in between. The germline V gene has CDR1 SGHVS and CDR2 FQNEAQ. DNA of the CDR3: TGTGCCAGCAGCCCTAGGTCAGGGGCCGACTACAATGAGCAGTTCTTC. Its protein is CASSPRSGADYNEQFF.

The chain couples TRBV6-6 to TRBJ1-1, with TRBD1 as a possible D gene (6 bases). The CDR3 length is 14 residues. V lost 5 bases and J 1 base, leaving 11 bases between the germline ends. Germline loops: CDR1 MNHNY, CDR2 SVGAGI (reference sequence). CDR3 nucleotides: TGTGCCAGCAGTAGAGGGGGAGCGAACACTGAAGCTTTCTTT. This translates into CASSRGGANTEAFF.

The V gene is TRBV18, the J gene TRBJ2-7; 7 bases match TRBD1. Per germline, CDR1 KGHSH and CDR2 LQKENI. V shed 2 bases and J 5 bases; nucleotides not matched to a gene: 6. The CDR3 consists of 14 residues. The CDR3 here is CASSPRTGLDEQYF. CDR3 nucleotides: TGTGCCAGCTCACCAAGGACAGGATTGGACGAGCAGTACTTC.

This clone was observed a single time. The CDR3 DNA reads TGTGCCAGCAGCCCACAGGGGGCGGCATCTGAAGCTTTCTTT. It specifies CASSPQGAASEAFF. The chain employs TRBV7-3 and TRBJ1-1; 9 bases align to TRBD1. The length of the CDR3 is 14 residues. V gave up 5 bases and J gave up 6 bases; unmatched junction bases: 7. Germline values: CDR1 SGHTA, CDR2 FQGTGA.

J is TRBJ2-7 and V is TRBV19; the D gene is possibly TRBD1 (6 bases). Germline-derived CDR1 and CDR2 are LNHDA and SQIVND (reference sequence). The CDR3 contains 14 residues. The V and J ends lost 4 bases and 4 bases respectively, with 14 bases between them. CDR3 protein: CASSSRGIGYEQYF. The DNA for the CDR3 is TGTGCCAGTAGTAGCAGGGGTATCGGATACGAGCAGTACTTC.

The chain joins TRBV6-5 to TRBJ1-6; 8 nucleotides line up with TRBD1. Looked up from germline, CDR1 is MNHEY and CDR2 is SVGAGI. This CDR3 has 13 amino acids. V was clipped by 10 bases and J by 9 bases; unmatched bases: 8. The CDR3 DNA reads as TGTGCCACCAACAGGGGGTATGGTTCACCCCTCCACTTT. Protein product: CATNRGYGSPLHF.

V and J are TRBV19 and TRBJ1-5; TRBD1 aligns across 12 bases. Germline V gene lookup returns CDR1 LNHDA and CDR2 SQIVND (reference sequence). The CDR3 is 18 amino acids. The V gene end was trimmed by 5 bases and the J gene end by 4 bases; junction bases not matched to a gene: 12. The CDR3: CASSHGDRGLVSNQPQHF. Written as DNA, the CDR3 is TGTGCCAGTAGTCACGGGGACAGGGGGCTCGTATCGAATCAGCCCCAGCATTTT.

The chain carries TRBV5-1 and TRBJ1-1; 8 bases are a match to TRBD1. J gave up 1 base and V 4 bases, and 9 bases lay outside the gene matches. The CDR3 length is 16 residues. Germline V lookup: CDR1 SGHRS, CDR2 YFSETQ. The CDR3 DNA is TGCGCCAGCAGCACTCCGACAGGGGTGTCGAACACTGAAGCTTTCTTT. This encodes CASSTPTGVSNTEAFF. Supplemented by reference TRBV5-1 and TRBJ1-1, the full variable domain reads KAGVTQTPRYLIKTRGQQVTLSCSPISGHRSVSWYQQTPGQGLQFLFEYFSETQRNKGNFPGRFSGRQFSNSRSEMNVSTLELGDSALYLCASSTPTGVSNTEAFFGQGTRLTVV.

This clone has only one observation. J is TRBJ2-1 and V is TRBV25-1; TRBD1 might be the D (7 bases). The CDR3 consists of 15 residues. Trimming removed 8 bases from V and 4 bases from J, with 18 bases in between. Germline CDR1 is MGHDK and CDR2 is SYGVNS. The CDR3 nucleotides read TGTGCCAGCCGACCAAGGGGGGACAGTTACAATGAGCAGTTCTTC. This gives the protein CASRPRGDSYNEQFF. The full variable domain, with the rest looked up from reference TRBV25-1 and TRBJ2-1, is EADIYQTPRYLVIGTGKKITLECSQTMGHDKMYWYQQDPGMELHLIHYSYGVNSTEKGDLSSESTVSRIRTEHFPLTLESARPSHTSQYLCASRPRGDSYNEQFFGPGTRLTVL.

This chain uses TRBV3-1 (or the pseudogene TRBV3-2) with TRBJ1-1, with TRBD1 identical over 8 bases. The V gene end was trimmed by 4 bases and the J gene end by 4 bases; junction bases not matched to a gene: 5. The germline gives CDR1 LGHDT, CDR2 YNNKEL (reference sequence). The CDR3 is 14 residues long. For the CDR3, the DNA is TGTGCCAGCAGCCCTGGACAGGGATCCACTGAAGCTTTCTTT. Its translation: CASSPGQGSTEAFF.

The V gene is TRBV7-9, the J gene TRBJ1-1; D is ambiguous. The CDR3 is 13 amino acids. The V end was cut by 3 bases, the J end by 0 bases, with 5 bases between. Germline-derived CDR1 and CDR2 are SEHNR and FQNEAQ (reference sequence). CDR3 loop: CASSLSVNTEAFF. Here the CDR3 DNA reads TGTGCCAGCAGCTTGAGTGTGAACACTGAAGCTTTCTTT.

This rearrangement joins TRBV27 to TRBJ2-2, with a weak D call TRBD2 (6 bases). Per germline, CDR1 MNHEY and CDR2 SMNVEV (reference sequence). The CDR3 totals 14 residues. Trimming took 6 bases from V and 2 from J, leaving 10 bases between them. CDR3 bases: TGTGCCAGCAGGACTAGAAAAAACACCGGGGAGCTGTTTTTT. This encodes CASRTRKNTGELFF.

The chain uses TRBV6-5 and TRBJ2-7, with D unclear. The V gene's germline CDR1 is MNHEY and CDR2 SVGAGI. Trimming took off 5 bases at V and 3 bases at J, with 11 bases between the two ends. This CDR3 region has 13 residues. The CDR3 sequence is CASSLRLNYEQYF. CDR3 bases: TGTGCCAGCAGTCTCCGACTGAACTACGAGCAGTACTTC.

This clone came up once. The rearrangement links TRBV18 to TRBJ1-5; TRBD1 is a possible D gene (5 bases). This CDR3 is 13 amino acids long. Germline CDR1 and CDR2: KGHSH and LQKENI. V was pared by 2 bases and J by 7 bases, with 9 bases between. The CDR3 DNA follows: TGTGCCAGCTCACCAACGGGGGAACAGCCCCAGCATTTT. Its translation is CASSPTGEQPQHF.

This clone is a singleton in its sample. This chain uses TRBV5-1 with TRBJ1-4, with D maybe TRBD1 (5 bases). V lost 4 bases to trimming and J lost 5 bases, with 12 bases between them. This CDR3 has 14 residues. The germline gives CDR1 SGHRS, CDR2 YFSETQ. CDR3 loop: CASSRGTDNEKLFF. As DNA, the CDR3 is TGCGCCAGCAGCCGGGGGACCGACAATGAAAAACTGTTTTTT.

The chain carries TRBV9 and TRBJ1-2, with 7 bases that match TRBD1. Germline lookup yields CDR1 SGDLS and CDR2 YYNGEE. This CDR3 region has 13 residues. The V segment lost 0 bases and the J segment 7 bases; nucleotides outside the gene matches: 3. The chain's CDR3 is CASSVGQGSGYTF. In DNA form, the CDR3 reads TGTGCCAGCAGCGTAGGACAGGGTAGTGGCTACACCTTC.